The sequence of this TCR beta chain was determined in a study of siplizumab effects on memory and regulatory T cells. The CDR3 consists of 12 residues. Germline V gene lookup returns CDR1 ENHRY and CDR2 SYGVKD. V lost 3 bases to trimming and J lost 5 bases, with 7 bases between them. The method was immunoSEQ multiplex PCR; TCRdb's version includes in-frame clones alone and lacks a portion of them. This sample carries about 110,000 clones, about 92% of them seen once, and the ten largest clones take about 0.32%. The chain couples TRBV10-3 to TRBJ1-2, with no clear D. This TCR came from a human donor in good health. Input material: CD4+ T cells sorted from blood. CDR3 coding DNA: TGTGCCATCAGTGACAGAGAATATGGCTACACCTTC. This sequence encodes CAISDREYGYTF.